This entry lists 25 T cell receptor beta chains sequenced from one sample in a study of cytomegalovirus exposure and HLA in healthy donors. 60 Vbeta and 13 Jbeta primers were used in PCR. Using immunoSEQ multiplex PCR, the repertoire was profiled, and TCRdb retains in-frame clones only, with some absent. The data contain about 32,000 clones, approximately 82% of them singletons. Sequenced: PBMCs. The receptors derive from a woman aged 18-29 years in good health and CMV-seronegative.

This chain joins TRBV5-6 and TRBJ2-1, with D unresolved. The CDR3 totals 14 residues. Looked up from germline, CDR1 is SGHDT and CDR2 is YYEEEE. The V and J ends lost 5 bases and 3 bases respectively, with 12 bases between them. CDR3 in amino acids: CASSPLAVYNEQFF. Here the CDR3 DNA reads TGTGCCAGCAGTCCCCTGGCAGTCTACAATGAGCAGTTCTTC. The variable domain in full, completed from reference TRBV5-6 and TRBJ2-1, reads DAGVTQSPTHLIKTRGQQVTLRCSPKSGHDTVSWYQQALGQGPQFIFQYYEEEERQRGNFPDRFSGHQFPNYSSELNVNALLLGDSALYLCASSPLAVYNEQFFGPGTRLTVL.

This clone was recorded only once. The genes are TRBV4-1 and TRBJ1-1; no firm D call. CDR3 length: 16 residues. CDR1 MGHRA and CDR2 YSYEKL come from the germline V gene. V lost 5 bases, J lost 1 base, and 17 bases lay in between. In nucleotides, the CDR3 is TGCGCCAGCAGCTTAACGGGTTTAAAATCGAACACTGAAGCTTTCTTT. Protein sequence: CASSLTGLKSNTEAFF.

Of note for this clone: At one boundary the junction diverges from the germline segment, which might be a read error. V is TRBV7-9 and J is TRBJ1-2; D is undetermined. The germline gives CDR1 SEHNR, CDR2 FQNEAQ (reference sequence). The CDR3 consists of 12 residues. CDR3 in amino acids: CSSFSFNYGYTF. The CDR3 coding sequence is TGTTCCAGCTTCAGTTTTAACTATGGCTACACCTTC.

The J gene is TRBJ1-5, the V gene TRBV18, with 8 bases that match TRBD1. Germline V CDR1 and CDR2: KGHSH, LQKENI. CDR3 length: 13 residues. Trimming took 8 bases from V and 5 from J; bases not matched to a gene: 5. The CDR3 loop reads CASHQDRDQPQHF. The CDR3 nucleotides read TGTGCCAGCCACCAGGACAGGGATCAGCCCCAGCATTTT.

This clone was detected only a few times. DNA for the CDR3: TGTGCCAGCAGAAGAGAACAGGGACAGCCCCAGCATTTT. Translated, it gives CASRREQGQPQHF. This sequence joins TRBV6-1 and TRBJ1-5; TRBD1 might be the D (6 bases). CDR1 MNHNS and CDR2 SASEGT come from the germline V gene. This CDR3 has 13 residues. V was shortened by 6 bases and J by 7 bases, with 13 bases between the two germline ends.

The chain couples TRBV15 to TRBJ2-2; possibly TRBD2 for D (6 bases). The ends were cut back, 5 bases at V and 3 bases at J, with 13 bases in the middle. From germline, CDR1 is LNHNV and CDR2 YYDKDF (reference sequence). CDR3 length: 15 residues. The CDR3 loop reads CATSFPGVYTGELFF. Written as DNA, the CDR3 is TGTGCCACCAGCTTTCCGGGAGTTTACACCGGGGAGCTGTTTTTT.

The V call is TRBV6-1, the J call TRBJ1-4; the D is unclear. The CDR3 loop spans 13 amino acids. The V gene's germline CDR1 is MNHNS and CDR2 SASEGT. Trimming left V 6 bases short and J 7 bases short, with 12 bases between. CDR3 nucleotides: TGTGCCAGCAGGGAGGGCGGAGTTGAAAAACTGTTTTTT. This translates into CASREGGVEKLFF.

The gene calls are TRBV5-1 and TRBJ2-7; possibly TRBD2 for D (7 bases). CDR1 and CDR2 from the germline V gene are SGHRS and YFSETQ. The CDR3 contains 14 residues. V was pared by 0 bases and J by 3 bases, with 10 bases between. The CDR3 sequence is CASSLVGGLYEQYF. The CDR3, as DNA: TGCGCCAGCAGCTTGGTGGGGGGGCTCTACGAGCAGTACTTC.

The J gene is TRBJ2-1, the V gene TRBV28; TRBD1 matches at 12 bases. The length of the CDR3 is 15 residues. Germline-derived CDR1 and CDR2 are MDHEN and SYDVKM. V trimming: 4 bases; J trimming: 8 bases; junction bases outside the gene matches: 6. The CDR3 loop reads CASSSGQGAVYEQFF. In DNA, the CDR3 is TGTGCCAGCAGTTCGGGACAGGGGGCTGTATATGAGCAGTTCTTC.

This clone was seen a single time. The chain links TRBV23-1 to TRBJ1-1; maybe TRBD1 (5 bases). TRBV23-1 is sorted into the ORF group, with uncertain function. The CDR3 length is 12 residues. CDR3: CTKSGGLPEAFF. The CDR3 DNA is TGCACAAAGAGCGGGGGTCTGCCTGAAGCTTTCTTT.

This chain connects TRBV7-9 to TRBJ2-2; no definite D call. V shed 5 bases and J shed 0 bases, with 4 bases lying between them. Germline CDR1 reads SEHNR; CDR2 reads FQNEAQ (reference sequence). The CDR3 has 13 residues. The CDR3 reads CASSRSNTGELFF. The CDR3 DNA reads TGTGCCAGCAGCCGGTCGAACACCGGGGAGCTGTTTTTT.

This clone was counted between two and nine times. The V call is TRBV4-3, the J call TRBJ1-3; TRBD1 matches 7 bases. CDR1 LGHNA and CDR2 YSLEER come from the germline V gene. The CDR3 spans 16 residues. J was trimmed by 0 bases and V by 0 bases; bases with no gene match: 2. CDR3: CASSQDRQGSGNTIYF. The DNA of the CDR3 is TGCGCCAGCAGCCAAGATCGACAGGGCTCTGGAAACACCATATATTTT.

V usage is TRBV28 and J usage is TRBJ2-3; D is possibly TRBD1 (6 bases). Germline CDR1 reads MDHEN; CDR2 reads SYDVKM. This CDR3 is 15 amino acids long. V shed 2 bases and J shed 7 bases, with 16 bases lying between them. This CDR3 is CASSLIGGGANTQYF. The CDR3 DNA reads TGTGCCAGCAGTTTAATAGGGGGTGGGGCGAATACGCAGTATTTT. The variable domain in full, with the rest retrieved from reference TRBV28 and TRBJ2-3, is DVKVTQSSRYLVKRTGEKVFLECVQDMDHENMFWYRQDPGLGLRLIYFSYDVKMKEKGDIPEGYSVSREKKERFSLILESASTNQTSMYLCASSLIGGGANTQYFGPGTRLTVL.

The rearrangement joins TRBV25-1 to TRBJ2-7; D call uncertain. Germline values: CDR1 MGHDK, CDR2 SYGVNS. V was cut by 1 base and J by 5 bases, with 15 bases left in between. The CDR3 runs to 15 residues. CDR3 sequence (DNA): TGTGCCAGCAGTGAATCCCTCGACACGCCCCACGAGCAGTACTTC. As protein: CASSESLDTPHEQYF.

This chain connects TRBV28 to TRBJ2-2, with TRBD2 matching 7 bases. CDR1 MDHEN and CDR2 SYDVKM come from the germline V gene. Germline trimming cut 2 bases from V and 1 base from J; bases unmatched to any gene: 4. The CDR3 is made up of 16 amino acids. Here the CDR3 reads CASSLQQRENTGELFF. CDR3 sequence (DNA): TGTGCCAGCAGTTTACAGCAGCGGGAGAACACCGGGGAGCTGTTTTTT.

The chain is built from TRBV4-2 and TRBJ2-4; D ambiguous. The V gene lost 3 bases and the J gene lost 3 bases, with 12 bases spanning the gap. CDR1 LGHNA and CDR2 YNFKEQ come from the germline V gene. CDR3 length: 15 amino acids. CDR3 amino acids: CASSHEVLGKNIQYF. Here the CDR3 DNA reads TGTGCCAGCAGCCATGAGGTTCTAGGCAAAAACATTCAGTACTTC.

The chain links TRBV30 to TRBJ2-3; 9 bases match TRBD1. This CDR3 spans 15 amino acids. The V gene end was trimmed by 0 bases and the J gene end by 4 bases; junction bases not matched to a gene: 5. Germline-derived CDR1 and CDR2 are GTSNPN and SVGIG (reference sequence). The CDR3 reads CAWSVGDRAADTQYF. The CDR3 bases are TGTGCCTGGAGTGTAGGGGACAGGGCCGCAGATACGCAGTATTTT.

The chain is built from TRBV5-4 and TRBJ1-1; perhaps TRBD1 as D (5 bases). Trimming took off 4 bases at V and 4 bases at J, with 17 bases between the two ends. The CDR3 runs 15 residues. In germline, CDR1 is SGHNT, CDR2 YYREEE (reference sequence). In DNA, the CDR3 is TGTGCCAGCAGCCCCTATGAGGGACTGGGCACTGAAGCTTTCTTT. This codes for CASSPYEGLGTEAFF.

This rearrangement joins TRBV4-1 to TRBJ2-7; 7 bases match TRBD1. Germline V gene data show CDR1 as MGHRA and CDR2 as YSYEKL. The CDR3 is made up of 14 amino acids. V trimming: 4 bases; J trimming: 2 bases; junction bases outside the gene matches: 5. The CDR3 region is CASSRPGQTYEQYF. The CDR3 DNA follows: TGCGCCAGCAGCCGACCGGGACAGACCTACGAGCAGTACTTC.

The genes are TRBV28 and TRBJ2-2; TRBD2 aligns across 10 bases. The CDR3 length is 16 residues. V shed 5 bases, J shed 2 bases, and the junction held 5 bases outside the gene matches. CDR1 and CDR2 (germline): MDHEN, SYDVKM. The CDR3 coding sequence is TGTGCCAGCAGTCAGCTAGCGGGAGACAACACCGGGGAGCTGTTTTTT. Translating it yields CASSQLAGDNTGELFF.

This chain's CDR3 is CASRPSGSYEQYF. CDR3 bases: TGTGCCAGCAGGCCTAGCGGGTCTTACGAGCAGTACTTC. The genes are TRBV27 and TRBJ2-7; 8 bases align to TRBD2. V trimming: 6 bases; J trimming: 4 bases; junction bases outside the gene matches: 5. The CDR3 contains 13 residues. Germline V gene sequence: CDR1 MNHEY, CDR2 SMNVEV (reference sequence).

This clone was recorded only once. The chain has TRBV25-1 and TRBJ2-5, with 12 nucleotides matching TRBD2. Judging by the DNA end, TRBJ2-7 fits better; the J call may be wrong. From germline, CDR1 is MGHDK and CDR2 SYGVNS. CDR3 length: 15 residues. CDR3 amino acids: CASSLASGRACEQYF. In DNA, the CDR3 is TGTGCCAGCAGCCTCGCTAGCGGGAGGGCCTGCGAGCAGTACTTC.

This rearrangement joins TRBV19 to TRBJ1-1; the match to TRBD1 covers 8 bases. Germline loops: CDR1 LNHDA, CDR2 SQIVND (reference sequence). The J segment lost 3 bases and the V segment lost 7 bases, leaving 4 bases of the junction unmatched. The CDR3 runs to 13 residues. Here the CDR3 reads CASIGQGYTEAFF. CDR3 nucleotides: TGTGCCAGTATAGGACAGGGATACACTGAAGCTTTCTTT.

Note on this clone: One junction end does not reproduce the germline sequence, and a read error may be involved. DNA of the CDR3: TGCGCCAGCAGGTTGGGACAGGGAAATCAGCCCCAGCATTTT. It translates to CASRLGQGNQPQHF. The chain joins TRBV5-1 to TRBJ1-5; 9 nucleotides line up with TRBD1. The CDR3 is made up of 14 amino acids. Germline V gene sequence: CDR1 SGHRS, CDR2 YFSETQ.

V is TRBV7-7 and J is TRBJ2-3, with TRBD2 identical over 11 bases. After removal of 4 bases from V and 3 bases from J, the junction contained 3 bases not matched to a gene. Germline V gives CDR1 SSHAT, CDR2 FNYEAQ (reference sequence). This CDR3 contains 15 residues. The CDR3 coding sequence is TGTGCCAGCAGCTCGGGACTAGCGGAGACAGATACGCAGTATTTT. Protein: CASSSGLAETDTQYF.